What follows describes a single T cell receptor (beta chain). The target of this receptor is not known. Per-base quality was not reported, and no clone a single base away is much larger than it. Peripheral blood CD8+ and CD4+ T cells from healthy donors, Susac syndrome patients and multiple sclerosis patients were profiled using high-throughput TCR beta sequencing. Multiple sclerosis controls were treatment-naive patients with stable or active relapsing-remitting disease fulfilling revised McDonald criteria. CD8+ TEMRA cells were enriched by FACS, while bulk CD8+ and CD4+ T cells were purified by magnetic negative isolation. Blood was collected in EDTA tubes and processed within 24 hours, with PBMCs isolated through density gradient centrifugation. PBMCs intended for TCR sequencing were frozen in liquid nitrogen and were later thawed in a 37 degrees C water bath. Purity of sorted or isolated CD4+, CD8+ and CD8+ TEMRA cells was at least 90%.

RNA was extracted with the RNeasy kit and about 0.45 to 1 ug was reverse transcribed using random hexamers. TCR beta CDR3 regions were amplified with the immunoSEQ multiplex PCR assay covering 54 Vbeta and 13 Jbeta segments. PCR amplification bias was corrected by using a synthetic template baseline for primer optimization and computational correction. Under the source paper's analysis protocol: Reads were annotated to V, D and J genes according to IMGT and were analyzed with immunoSEQ Analyzer, with only productive sequences retained. Clonality was computed as one minus Shannon entropy normalized by log2 of the number of productive unique sequences. For each patient and control, public and private clones were evaluated within the 100 most prevalent clones. A clone was defined as Susac-specific if it was absent from the healthy and MS cohorts, from roughly 1,000 published viral clones and from other ImmuneACCESS disease sequences. The raw public data were reprocessed by TCRdb itself: fastp quality trimming at Q25, MiXCR clonotype calling, in-frame beta chains only. A single entry per CDR3 protein holds the most common genes and DNA from its merged rows. The V and J calls come from TCRdb's annotation, not from the publication. This sample comprises around 80,000 distinct CDR3 sequences, 91% of them detected only once. The ten most abundant clones make up about 0.52% of the sample.

The data derive from a study of CD8 T cells in Susac syndrome (dated by TCRdb to the late 2010s). For context, the study as a whole: Whether CD8+ T cell activation and differentiation in Susac syndrome was antigen driven was tested using repertoire sequencing. CD8+ T cell repertoire clonality was compared between fewer than 13 healthy donors, about 14 Susac syndrome patients and approximately 15 multiple sclerosis patients. Results the study describes overall, beyond this receptor: The TCR sequencing and HLA analysis was acknowledged to have included a relatively small number of individuals.

The CDR3 spans 17 residues, from the cysteine through the phenylalanine. The only DNA kept is the CDR3, 51 bases in frame from the first base. Taken from the germline V gene (reference sequence), the CDR1 and CDR2 loops are MNHEY and SMNVEV. V loses 0 bases, J loses 2 bases, and the germline ends lie 16 bases apart. The receptor was derived from a human donor with multiple sclerosis. Recombination joined TRBV27 with TRBJ2-5; the best D guess is TRBD1, with 6 bases matching. The sequenced sample was CD8+ T cells from PBMCs. Here the CDR3 is given as CASSLSPPGHLQETQYF. In nucleotide form, the sequence is TGTGCCAGCAGTTTATCCCCACCGGGACACTTACAAGAGACCCAGTACTTC.